Presented here are 21 T cell receptor beta chains from one specimen sequenced in a study of blood T cells in healthy people across ages. The use of a sample-barcoded 5' primer and a J-beta primer mix characterized a second PCR of roughly 6 to 11 cycles. TCRdb ran MiXCR on the 5' RACE reads and lists one entry per CDR3 protein. The table has 1.5 million to 2 million distinct CDR3 sequences, around 40% seen once; the top ten hold 23%. Sequencing was carried out using blood. The receptors derive from a human donor in good health.

There are a few counts of this clonotype. This chain uses TRBV7-2 with TRBJ2-4; TRBD2 aligns across 8 bases. The CDR3 covers 14 residues. The germline CDR1 and CDR2 sequences are SGHTA and FQGNSA. V lost 1 base to trimming and J lost 4 bases; unmatched junction nucleotides: 0. CDR3: CASSLGGGKNIQYF. The DNA of the CDR3 is TGTGCCAGCAGCTTAGGCGGGGGGAAAAACATTCAGTACTTC.

The chain combines TRBV4-2 with TRBJ2-7; 7 bases line up with TRBD1. The ends lost 6 bases at V and 1 base at J; junction bases unmatched: 9. Germline-derived CDR1 and CDR2 are LGHNA and YNFKEQ. The CDR3 extends over 15 amino acids. Written as DNA, the CDR3 is TGTGCCAGCAGAGCAAACAGGGGACCTTCCTACGAGCAGTACTTC. Encoded protein: CASRANRGPSYEQYF.

The chain employs TRBV12-3 or TRBV12-4 and TRBJ2-7; 8 bases are a match to TRBD1. With V trimmed by 5 bases and J by 3 bases, 6 bases remained unmatched. CDR3 length: 14 amino acids. The CDR3 loop reads CASSQDRVCYEQYF. The DNA for the CDR3 is TGTGCCAGCAGTCAGGACAGGGTGTGCTACGAGCAGTACTTC.

The CDR3 sequence is CSASDSRAADTQYF. The CDR3 DNA is TGCAGTGCTAGTGATAGCCGAGCCGCAGATACGCAGTATTTT. The V call is TRBV20-1, the J call TRBJ2-3, with no clear D. V was shortened by 3 bases and J by 4 bases, with 14 bases between the two germline ends. This CDR3 contains 14 residues. Germline loops: CDR1 DFQATT, CDR2 SNEGSKA (reference sequence).

The rearrangement joins TRBV7-2 to TRBJ1-2; D possibly corresponds to TRBD1 (5 bases). The germline CDR1 and CDR2 sequences are SGHTA and FQGNSA. The CDR3 contains 15 residues. Trimming cost V 5 bases and J 7 bases, with 20 bases left between them. This chain's CDR3 is CASSRDDKGRSGYTF. Here the CDR3 DNA reads TGTGCCAGCAGCCGAGATGACAAGGGGCGCTCTGGCTACACCTTC.

V is TRBV6-4 and J is TRBJ2-5, with D unclear. This CDR3 has 12 residues. The germline V gene encodes CDR1 MRHNA and CDR2 SNTAGT. V shed 0 bases and J shed 11 bases, with 10 bases lying between them. The CDR3 nucleotides are TGTGCCAGCAGTGACTCTAGTAATGAGCAGTACTTC. Residues: CASSDSSNEQYF.

Only a few counts were recorded for this clonotype. The V call is TRBV7-2, the J call TRBJ1-1; no reliable D call. With 3 bases removed from V and 2 bases from J, the gap between germline ends came to 10 bases. The V gene's germline CDR1 is SGHTA and CDR2 FQGNSA. The CDR3 covers 14 residues. CDR3: CASSFLAENTEAFF. DNA of the CDR3: TGTGCCAGCAGCTTTCTGGCAGAAAACACTGAAGCTTTCTTT.

This clonotype was seen only a few times. V usage is TRBV7-6 and J usage is TRBJ2-7; 8 nucleotides agree with TRBD1. Germline V gene lookup returns CDR1 SGHVS and CDR2 FNYEAQ. V shed 0 bases and J 8 bases; nucleotides not matched to a gene: 15. The CDR3 runs 17 residues. Written as DNA, the CDR3 is TGTGCCAGCAGCTTAGCCGATGAGGGACAGGCGATTACGAAGCAGTACTTC. Its translation: CASSLADEGQAITKQYF. Complete variable domain (other parts from reference TRBV7-6 and TRBJ2-7): GAGVSQSPRYKVTKRGQDVALRCDPISGHVSLYWYRQALGQGPEFLTYFNYEAQQDKSGLPNDRFSAERPEGSISTLTIQRTEQRDSAMYRCASSLADEGQAITKQYFGPGTRLTVT.

On this clonotype: One junction end does not reproduce the germline sequence, and a read error may be involved. The V gene is TRBV5-6, the J gene TRBJ2-5; 7 nucleotides match TRBD1. Germline loops: CDR1 SGHDT, CDR2 YYEEEE. The CDR3 sequence is 14 residues long. The CDR3 region has the DNA TGTACCAGCAGCTTGGCAGGGGGCCAAGAGACCCAGTACTTC. It is translated as CTSSLAGGQETQYF.

The chain couples TRBV20-1 to TRBJ2-6; TRBD2 might be the D (7 bases). V dropped 6 bases and J dropped 2 bases, with 20 bases sitting between them. CDR3 length equals 17 residues. Germline values: CDR1 DFQATT, CDR2 SNEGSKA (reference sequence). As DNA, the CDR3 is TGCAGTGCCCTATGGGGGAAGGGGGGGCCTGGGGCCAACGTCCTGACTTTC. It yields the protein CSALWGKGGPGANVLTF.

This clonotype was counted only a few times. V and J are TRBV2 and TRBJ2-1; TRBD1 aligns across 11 bases. J was trimmed by 7 bases and V by 7 bases; bases with no gene match: 6. CDR3 length: 14 amino acids. Looked up from germline, CDR1 is SNHLY and CDR2 is FYNNEI. The CDR3 DNA sequence: TGTGCCAGCATGATAGGACAGGGGGCGAATGAGCAGTTCTTC. Amino acids: CASMIGQGANEQFF.

The chain combines TRBV3-1 with TRBJ1-6; TRBD1 might be the D (5 bases). The CDR3 length is 14 residues. In germline, CDR1 is LGHDT, CDR2 YNNKEL (reference sequence). V was shortened by 3 bases and J by 10 bases, with 13 bases between the two germline ends. The CDR3 reads CASSHQRDVSPLHF. In DNA form, the CDR3 reads TGTGCCAGCAGCCACCAAAGGGACGTCTCACCCCTCCACTTT.

The chain combines TRBV27 with TRBJ2-1; 7 bases fit TRBD1. V gave up 8 bases and J gave up 11 bases; unmatched junction bases: 9. The germline gives CDR1 MNHEY, CDR2 SMNVEV (reference sequence). The CDR3 extends over 12 amino acids. The CDR3 DNA reads TGTGCCAGCGGTCCACAGGGGAGTAAGCAGTTCTTC. Translated: CASGPQGSKQFF.

This clonotype was detected a few times. The DNA of the CDR3 is TGTGCCAGCAGCCGGCGGACAGGGCTCTACGAGCAGTACTTC. Amino acids: CASSRRTGLYEQYF. The V and J genes are TRBV5-5 and TRBJ2-7, with 8 bases fitting TRBD1. V shed 4 bases, J shed 3 bases, and the junction held 6 bases outside the gene matches. Germline V gene lookup returns CDR1 SGHKS and CDR2 YYEKEE (reference sequence). The CDR3 extends over 14 amino acids.

V gene TRBV7-2 combines with J gene TRBJ2-3, with TRBD2 matching 10 bases. Germline V gives CDR1 SGHTA, CDR2 FQGNSA. CDR3 length: 16 residues. V trimming: 6 bases; J trimming: 3 bases; junction bases outside the gene matches: 9. This chain's CDR3 is CASSSNSGGRTDTQYF. CDR3 in DNA: TGTGCCAGCAGTTCCAATAGCGGGGGGCGGACAGATACGCAGTATTTT.

The V and J genes are TRBV20-1 and TRBJ1-6; 10 positions agree with TRBD1. The CDR3 consists of 15 residues. V trimming: 0 bases; J trimming: 7 bases; junction bases outside the gene matches: 3. Germline-derived CDR1 and CDR2 are DFQATT and SNEGSKA (reference sequence). The CDR3 nucleotides read TGCAGTGCTAGAGATGGGGGACAGGGGAATTCACCCCTCCACTTT. It specifies CSARDGGQGNSPLHF.

The rearrangement joins TRBV9 to TRBJ2-1; 9 nucleotides line up with TRBD2. J was trimmed by 4 bases and V by 3 bases; bases with no gene match: 5. Germline CDR1 and CDR2: SGDLS and YYNGEE. The CDR3 spans 15 residues. The CDR3 reads CASSASGGQYNEQFF. In DNA, the CDR3 is TGTGCCAGCAGCGCAAGCGGGGGGCAATACAATGAGCAGTTCTTC.

A few counts support this clonotype. The chain links TRBV5-6 to TRBJ2-7; 7 bases are a match to TRBD2. V lost 4 bases and J lost 6; bases outside the gene matches: 13. CDR1 is SGHDT and CDR2 is YYEEEE in the germline V gene. This CDR3 has 15 amino acids. CDR3 bases: TGTGCCAGCAGCACCCTGACTAGCTGGGGAGGCGAGCAGTACTTC. This gives the protein CASSTLTSWGGEQYF.

The DNA of the CDR3 is TGTGCCAGCAGTTTGACCGTGAATACGCAGTATTTT. This codes for CASSLTVNTQYF. The rearrangement uses TRBV12-3 or TRBV12-4 and TRBJ2-3; D unclear. This CDR3 is built from 12 residues. V gave up 3 bases and J gave up 7 bases, with 8 bases separating them.

This chain links TRBV4-2 with TRBJ2-5; D is possibly TRBD2 (6 bases). Trimming took off 3 bases at V and 1 base at J, with 15 bases between the two ends. CDR3 length: 16 amino acids. Germline values: CDR1 LGHNA, CDR2 YNFKEQ. In DNA, the CDR3 is TGTGCCAGCAGCCACCTGGGGACTTCCGCCCAAGAGACCCAGTACTTC. Protein product: CASSHLGTSAQETQYF.

V and J are TRBV6-2 or TRBV6-3 and TRBJ1-1, with TRBD1 as a possible D gene (5 bases). V lost 3 bases to trimming and J lost 10 bases, with 21 bases between them. In germline, CDR1 is MNHEY, CDR2 SVGEGT. This CDR3 spans 15 amino acids. The CDR3 is CASSYGAGTGFGAFF. The CDR3 DNA reads TGTGCCAGCAGTTATGGTGCAGGGACCGGGTTTGGAGCTTTCTTT.